The clone carrying this T cell receptor beta chain was observed once. Its antigen is as yet unknown. TCRdb's copy holds only in-frame clones and misses some; the assay was immunoSEQ multiplex PCR. The sample gives some 100,000 clones, over 65% of which show up once; 5% to 6.5% is in the top ten. This entry comes from a study of radiation and T cells in renal cell carcinoma. Study overall: Nephrectomy followed 15 Gy stereotactic body radiation by 4 weeks.

Germline loops: CDR1 MNHEY, CDR2 SVGAGI. This CDR3 is 14 amino acids long. Trimming stripped 5 bases from V and 8 bases from J, with 18 bases between. Time point denoted: baseline pretreatment blood. Documented treatment: 15 Gy SBRT to primary tumor, nephrectomy 4 weeks later. Clear cell pathology was present in this patient's renal cell carcinoma. Study-level points and caveats: Baseline intratumoral clonotype presence is unknown without pretreatment biopsies.

Source: blood, taken from a patient whose treatment included radiotherapy and nephrectomy. This TCR came from a man between 60 and 70 years old with renal cell carcinoma. The V and J genes are TRBV6-5 and TRBJ1-1, with a weak D call TRBD1 (6 bases). CDR3 loop: CASSPLPGGTEAFF. In DNA, the CDR3 is TGTGCCAGCAGTCCATTACCGGGGGGCACCGAAGCTTTCTTT.